This is a list of T cell receptor beta chains from one sample in a study of T-cell reconstitution after alpha-beta-depleted transplantation in children. TCRdb processed the PCR reads anew with MiXCR; each CDR3 protein has one entry. This sample has 450,000 to 600,000 distinct CDR3 sequences, with about 30% found just once. Sequencing used PBMCs from the stem cell graft donor, obtained from the stem cell graft. These receptors originate from a human donor who donated a stem cell graft to a child with aplastic anemia. The CDR3 runs from the conserved cysteine through the conserved F or W. Fields, in order: J gene, V gene, clone size, D gene, CDR3 DNA, CDR3 protein. A D gene is named only where the DNA matches it firmly. Only some rows state a clone size, as once, few, many or a class for expanded clones.

TRBJ2-3	TRBV14	few	-	TGTGCCAGCAGCCAAGCACTGGGTAGGGATACGCAGTATTTT	CASSQALGRDTQYF
TRBJ2-2	TRBV7-9	-	-	TGTGCCAACTCTCTCGGGGCCGTGGACACCGGGGAGCTGTTTTTT	CANSLGAVDTGELFF
TRBJ1-1	TRBV12-3/TRBV12-4	few	-	TGTGCCAGCAACCAGGGTGGGGGAACTGAAGCTTTCTTT	CASNQGGGTEAFF
TRBJ1-1	TRBV28	-	-	TGTGCCAGCAGTTTGTCGGGGGGCGGGCATGAAGCTTTCTTT	CASSLSGGGHEAFF
TRBJ1-5	TRBV7-2	-	TRBD1	TGTGCCAGCAGCTTAGTGGGGACAGGGGATCAGCCCCAGCATTTT	CASSLVGTGDQPQHF
TRBJ1-1	TRBV5-1	few	-	TGCGCCAGCAGCTTGGCCGTGGATCTGAACACTGAAGCTTTCTTT	CASSLAVDLNTEAFF
TRBJ2-3	TRBV12-3/TRBV12-4	-	-	TGTGCCAGCAGTCGACAGCTTGTTGCAGATACGCAGTATTTT	CASSRQLVADTQYF
TRBJ1-2	TRBV29-1	-	-	TGCAGCTTAAGGGAAATGGGGGGTACGGGCTATGGCTACACCTTC	CSLREMGGTGYGYTF
TRBJ1-2	TRBV4-3	-	-	TGCGCCAGCAGCCAAGAATGGGCCTCATGGGGCAGATCGTCTAACTATGGCTACACCTTC	CASSQEWASWGRSSNYGYTF
TRBJ1-2	TRBV6-1	-	-	TGTGCCAGCAGGGATCCGACCGCAGCTAACTATGGCTACACCTTC	CASRDPTAANYGYTF
TRBJ2-1	TRBV14	-	TRBD2	TGTGCCAGCAGCCAAGCCTCAACTAGCGGGAGACGGAATGAGCAGTTCTTC	CASSQASTSGRRNEQFF
TRBJ2-1	TRBV5-1	few	TRBD1	TGCGCCAGCAGCCGACAAACAGGGGGAACCTACAATGAGCAGTTCTTC	CASSRQTGGTYNEQFF
TRBJ1-1	TRBV19	-	-	TGTGGCAGTAGTATCTTAATGGGAGGCCTAATAAGGGAGATGAACACTGAAGCTTTCTTT	CGSSILMGGLIREMNTEAFF
TRBJ1-5	TRBV18	-	-	TGTGCCAGCTCACCAGGGATTCAGCCCCAGCATTTT	CASSPGIQPQHF
TRBJ2-3	TRBV25-1	-	TRBD1	TGTGCCAGCAGTGAACCTAAACAGGGGTGGACGCAGTATTTT	CASSEPKQGWTQYF
TRBJ2-1	TRBV6-1	many	-	TGTGCCAGCAGGATGGACAGCCCTAGGGATGAGCAGTTCTTC	CASRMDSPRDEQFF
TRBJ1-5	TRBV19	-	TRBD1	TGTGCCAGTAGTATAGCCAGGGGGCAGCCCCAGCATTTT	CASSIARGQPQHF
TRBJ2-7	TRBV5-1	-	-	TGCGCCAGCAGCTTGGACAGCGGAAGATACGAGCAGTACTTC	CASSLDSGRYEQYF
TRBJ2-1	TRBV29-1	-	-	TGCAGCGTAATGGGTTGGGATGAGCAGTTCTTC	CSVMGWDEQFF
TRBJ1-3	TRBV30	-	TRBD1	TGTGCCTGGATTCGTGGGACAGCCACTGGAAACACCATATATTTT	CAWIRGTATGNTIYF
TRBJ2-3	TRBV4-3	-	TRBD1	TGCGCCAGCAGCCACGCTGGGACAGGGCCGGGCACAGATACGCAGTATTTT	CASSHAGTGPGTDTQYF
TRBJ1-2	TRBV27	-	TRBD1	TGTGCCAGTAAGACAGGGGGCAATGGCTACACCTTC	CASKTGGNGYTF
TRBJ1-5	TRBV20-1	-	TRBD1	TGCAGTGCTAGAGAGACAGGGGGTAGCAATCAGCCCCAGCATTTT	CSARETGGSNQPQHF
TRBJ2-1	TRBV9	many	TRBD2	TGTGCCAGCAGCGTAGAATCCGCTAGCGGATCCTACAATGAGCAGTTCTTC	CASSVESASGSYNEQFF
TRBJ1-2	TRBV6-4	once	TRBD1	TGTGCCTTCAGTCCCGGACAGGGGGCAAGTTATGGCTACACCTTC	CAFSPGQGASYGYTF
TRBJ1-5	TRBV12-3/TRBV12-4	few	-	TGTGCCAGCAGTTTGCGCAGGGGCGATCAGCCCCAGCATTTT	CASSLRRGDQPQHF
TRBJ2-3	TRBV18	-	TRBD2	TGTGCCAGCTTGGCGGGAGCCTCACGAGATACGCAGTATTTT	CASLAGASRDTQYF
TRBJ2-5	TRBV27	-	TRBD2	TGTGCCGTCCAACTAGCGTTGGAAGGAGAGACCCAGTACTTC	CAVQLALEGETQYF
TRBJ2-3	TRBV29-1	many	TRBD1	TGCAGCCAAGACAGGGCCACAGATACGCAGTATTTT	CSQDRATDTQYF
TRBJ2-1	TRBV5-1	-	TRBD2	TGCGCCAGCCACCTTCTAGCGGGAGGGCCCCATGAGCAGTTCTTC	CASHLLAGGPHEQFF
TRBJ2-1	TRBV29-1	few	TRBD1	TGCAGCGTTGAAGTGTCGGGACAGGGTGCGGATGAGCAGTTCTTC	CSVEVSGQGADEQFF
TRBJ1-2	TRBV20-1	-	-	TGCAGTGCTAGCACTCCGGGACTCTTTCGGGGTAACTATGGCTACACCTTC	CSASTPGLFRGNYGYTF
TRBJ1-3	TRBV15	few	-	TGTGCCACCAGCAGGGACCGAGGAAACACCATATATTTT	CATSRDRGNTIYF
TRBJ2-1	TRBV5-1	few	-	TGCGCCAGCAGCTTGTCAAGGTATGAGCAGTTCTTC	CASSLSRYEQFF
TRBJ2-1	TRBV20-1	few	TRBD2	TGCAGTGCTAGGGCTGGCCTAGCGGGAGGGCGTCTCTACAATGAGCAGTTCTTC	CSARAGLAGGRLYNEQFF
TRBJ2-1	TRBV18	-	-	TGTGCCAGCTCACCCGTCTATACCTACAATGAGCAGTTCTTC	CASSPVYTYNEQFF
TRBJ1-3	TRBV27	once	-	TGTGCCAGCAGGCCTACAGGGTATGGAAACACCAAATATTTT	CASRPTGYGNTKYF
TRBJ1-1	TRBV14	-	-	TGTGCCAGCAGCCTCACTCTAAGATCCCTGGGCCCCTTAACCCTGAACACTGAAGCTTTCTTT	CASSLTLRSLGPLTLNTEAFF
TRBJ1-2	TRBV12-3/TRBV12-4	-	-	TGTGCCAGCAGTTTTCAGTTGGGGAACTATGGCTACACCTTC	CASSFQLGNYGYTF
TRBJ1-1	TRBV7-9	-	TRBD1	TGTGCCAGCAGCTTATTCGTAGGGGGCTCCGCTGAAGCTTTCTTT	CASSLFVGGSAEAFF
TRBJ2-7	TRBV5-6	-	-	TGTGCCAGCAGCTTGGATTGGAGTGGGACCTACGAGCAGTACTTC	CASSLDWSGTYEQYF
TRBJ2-2	TRBV7-2	few	-	TGTGCCAGCGGCTGGCGTGGGTTGACCGGGGAGCTGTTTTTT	CASGWRGLTGELFF
TRBJ2-6	TRBV5-1	-	-	TGCGCCAGCAGCTTGACTGCGGTTGGATTCGGGGCCAACGTCCTGACTTTC	CASSLTAVGFGANVLTF
TRBJ2-5	TRBV29-1	few	-	TGCAGCGTTGAAGGGCCTCGGGAAGAGGAGCGAGAGACCCAGTACTTC	CSVEGPREEERETQYF
TRBJ2-3	TRBV20-1	few	TRBD2	TGCAGTGCTGAGAACCCTAGCGGGAGAAGAGATACGCAGTATTTT	CSAENPSGRRDTQYF
TRBJ2-7	TRBV5-1	-	-	TGCGCCAGCAGCTTGGTTGGTGGCGGGGATACCTACGAGCAGTACTTC	CASSLVGGGDTYEQYF
TRBJ2-2	TRBV11-3	few	-	TGTGCCAGCAGCCCCAGGGAGGACACCGGGGAGCTGTTTTTT	CASSPREDTGELFF
TRBJ2-2	TRBV3-1	-	-	TGTGCCAGCAGCCAAAGGTTAGCCGGGGAGCTGTTTTTT	CASSQRLAGELFF
TRBJ2-7	TRBV20-1	-	TRBD2	TGCAGTGCTAGTGGACTAGCGGGAGCCACCTACGAGCAGTACTTC	CSASGLAGATYEQYF
TRBJ2-7	TRBV4-2	-	TRBD2	TGTGCCAGCAGCCCTGGACTAGCGGTCTCCTACGAGCAGTACTTC	CASSPGLAVSYEQYF
TRBJ1-2	TRBV29-1	-	TRBD1	TGCAGCGTCGACAGGGGTGGGATAGTAGGGGGCTACACCTTC	CSVDRGGIVGGYTF
TRBJ1-3	TRBV12-3/TRBV12-4	-	-	TGTGCCAGCAGTCGAACGGCCGTTCGGAACTTT	CASSRTAVRNF
TRBJ2-1	TRBV6-4	-	-	TGTGCCATCCTGAAAGACAATGAGCAGTTCTTC	CAILKDNEQFF